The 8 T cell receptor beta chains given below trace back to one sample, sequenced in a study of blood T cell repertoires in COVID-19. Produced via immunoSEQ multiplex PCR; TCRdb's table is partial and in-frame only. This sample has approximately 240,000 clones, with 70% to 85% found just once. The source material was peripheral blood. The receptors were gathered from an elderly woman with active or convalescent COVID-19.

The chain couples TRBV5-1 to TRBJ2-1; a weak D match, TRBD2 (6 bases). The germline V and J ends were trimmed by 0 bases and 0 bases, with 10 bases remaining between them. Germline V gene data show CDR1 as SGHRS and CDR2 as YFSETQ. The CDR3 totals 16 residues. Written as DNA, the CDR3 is TGCGCCAGCAGCTTGGACGGGGGTAGCTCCTACAATGAGCAGTTCTTC. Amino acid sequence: CASSLDGGSSYNEQFF.

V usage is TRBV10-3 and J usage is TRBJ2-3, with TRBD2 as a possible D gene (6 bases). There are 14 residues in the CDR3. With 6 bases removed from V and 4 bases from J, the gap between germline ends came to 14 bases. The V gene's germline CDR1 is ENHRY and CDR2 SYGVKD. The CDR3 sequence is CAISRGSGADTQYF. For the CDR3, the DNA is TGTGCCATCAGCCGCGGGTCGGGGGCAGATACGCAGTATTTT.

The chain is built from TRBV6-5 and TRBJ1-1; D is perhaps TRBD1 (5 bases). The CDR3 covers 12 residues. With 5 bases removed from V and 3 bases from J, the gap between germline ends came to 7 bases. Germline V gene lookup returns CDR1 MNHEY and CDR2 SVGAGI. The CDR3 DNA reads TGTGCCAGCAGTCAGGGATACACTGAAGCTTTCTTT. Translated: CASSQGYTEAFF.

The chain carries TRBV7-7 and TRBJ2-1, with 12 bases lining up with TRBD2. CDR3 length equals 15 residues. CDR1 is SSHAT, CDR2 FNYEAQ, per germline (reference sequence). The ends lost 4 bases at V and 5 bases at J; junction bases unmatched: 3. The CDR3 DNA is TGTGCCAGCAGCTCACTAGCGGGGGGCAACAATGAGCAGTTCTTC. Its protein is CASSSLAGGNNEQFF.

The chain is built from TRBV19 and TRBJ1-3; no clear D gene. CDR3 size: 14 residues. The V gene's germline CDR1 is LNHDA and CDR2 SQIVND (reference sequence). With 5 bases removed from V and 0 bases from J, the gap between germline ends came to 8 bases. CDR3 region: CASSGRRSGNTIYF. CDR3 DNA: TGTGCCAGTAGTGGCAGGCGCTCTGGAAACACCATATATTTT.

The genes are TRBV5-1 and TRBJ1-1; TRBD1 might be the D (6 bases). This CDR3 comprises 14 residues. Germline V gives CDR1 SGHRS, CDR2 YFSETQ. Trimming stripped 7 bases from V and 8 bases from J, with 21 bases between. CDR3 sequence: CASSFTGTIGEAFF. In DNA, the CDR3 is TGCGCCAGCTCCTTCACCGGGACAATAGGAGAAGCTTTCTTT.

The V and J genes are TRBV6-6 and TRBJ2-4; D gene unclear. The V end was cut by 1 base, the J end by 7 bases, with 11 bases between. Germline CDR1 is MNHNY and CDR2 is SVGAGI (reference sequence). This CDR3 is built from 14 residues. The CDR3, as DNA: TGTGCCAGCAGTTACTACGCTCTAGGCAACATTCAGTACTTC. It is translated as CASSYYALGNIQYF.

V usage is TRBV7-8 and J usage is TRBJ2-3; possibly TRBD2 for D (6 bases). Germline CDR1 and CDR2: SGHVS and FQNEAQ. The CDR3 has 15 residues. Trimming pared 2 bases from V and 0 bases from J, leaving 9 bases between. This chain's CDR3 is CASSLYGTSTDTQYF. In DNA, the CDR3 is TGTGCCAGCAGCTTATATGGGACTAGCACAGATACGCAGTATTTT.